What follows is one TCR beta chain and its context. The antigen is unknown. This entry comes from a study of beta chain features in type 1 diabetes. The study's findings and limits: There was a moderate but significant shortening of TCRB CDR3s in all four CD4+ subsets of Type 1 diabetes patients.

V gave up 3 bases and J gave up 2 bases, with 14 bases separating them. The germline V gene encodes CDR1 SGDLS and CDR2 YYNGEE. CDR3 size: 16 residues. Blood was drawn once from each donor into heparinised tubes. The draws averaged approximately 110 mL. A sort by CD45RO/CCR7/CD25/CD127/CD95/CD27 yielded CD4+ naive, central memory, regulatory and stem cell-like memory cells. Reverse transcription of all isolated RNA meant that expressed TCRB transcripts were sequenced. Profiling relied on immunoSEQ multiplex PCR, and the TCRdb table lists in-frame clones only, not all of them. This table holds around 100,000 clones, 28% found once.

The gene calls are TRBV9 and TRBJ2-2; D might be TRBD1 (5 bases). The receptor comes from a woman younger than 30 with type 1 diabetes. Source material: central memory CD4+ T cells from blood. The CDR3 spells CASSDNRLPNTGELFF. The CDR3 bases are TGTGCCAGCAGCGACAACAGGCTACCCAACACCGGGGAGCTGTTTTTT.